This entry concerns a single TCR beta chain. Trimming stripped 4 bases from V and 16 bases from J, with 11 bases between. Germline V CDR1 and CDR2: SNHLY, FYNNEI. This CDR3 is built from 10 residues. The data are from a study of blood T cell repertoires in COVID-19. The wider study: The United States, Italy and Spain supplied acute and convalescent COVID-19 samples.

Per the authors' pipeline: The assay estimated nucleated cells by amplifying reference gene primers. Here immunoSEQ multiplex PCR was the method, and the copy in TCRdb shows in-frame clones only, minus some. V and J calls and clone size follow that table, whereas D and trimming were derived from the DNA. The data show a few hundred thousand clones, 75% to 85% seen once. Recruitment covered about two dozen US areas and drew participants whose ages spanned roughly 18 to 90 years. The sequence derives from a man aged 35 to 55 who had recovered from COVID-19. The chain couples TRBV2 to TRBJ1-3; D perhaps matches TRBD1 (5 bases). Material for sequencing was PBMCs or T cells enriched from blood (not recorded which). The CDR3 reads CASSATALYF. The CDR3 DNA sequence: TGTGCCAGCAGTGCGACAGCCCTCTATTTT.